This T cell receptor (beta chain) is from a study of identical twins listed by TCRdb under 2016. As for the study more broadly: To test whether fetal clonotypes persist, the study used deep sequencing on TCR alpha and beta repertoires from monozygotic twins, unrelated adults of various ages, and cord blood. Replicate twin experiments were performed at different times using different library preparation protocols to rule out contamination. The paper's findings and limits, for the study overall: Compared with coincidental sharing between unrelated individuals, an excess of low generation-probability sequences was observed among out-of-frame TCR alpha sequences shared between twins. Out-of-frame TCR alpha sharing in monozygotic twins was systematically underestimated by recombination models, whereas sharing between unrelated individuals was in agreement with the recombination models. Abundant cord blood beta clonotypes had fewer insertions, young adult naive repertoires showed a similar but weaker trend, and memory repertoires showed no such trend. Conclusions relied on cross-sectional statistical analysis, since the same donors could not be followed over many years. Zero-insertion analyses could be partly confounded by invariant T cells such as MAIT and iNKT, although diverse VJ usage argued against such confounding for most clonotypes. A weaker excess of twin sharing was found in beta out-of-frame sequences because the signal-to-noise ratio was lowered by fewer shared sequences.

All donors were healthy Caucasians. Libraries came from 5' RACE. The instrument given in TCRdb is Illumina HiSeq 2000. A universal primer binding site was introduced by template switching, and a unique molecular identifier was present in the final cDNA, enabling accurate counting of TCR cDNA molecules. First-strand cDNA for TCR alpha and beta chains was synthesized from specific primers in the conserved constant-segment region. To control for contamination, every cDNA library was double barcoded, receiving both a SMART-Mk sample barcode and Illumina barcodes. TruSeq adapter sequences along with Illumina sample barcodes were introduced in two successive PCR steps. The Illumina HiSeq platform was used with custom primers to sequence TCR alpha and beta cDNA libraries. The paper's data handling went like this. MiGEC was used to process raw reads and extract unique molecular identifiers, and MiXCR was used to find CDR3 positions. Recombination models were inferred per individual with the repgenHMM and IGoR tools using an EM algorithm. The tcR package in R was used for shared clonotype analysis, with sharing normalized by the product of cloneset sizes. To study raw recombination without the effects of thymic and clonal selection, out-of-frame nonproductive sequences were analyzed. TCRdb trimmed public reads at Q25 via fastp, called clones via MiXCR and kept in-frame beta chains. Each entry is one CDR3 protein sequence, shown with its most common DNA and genes. These V and J calls rely on TCRdb rather than the paper's analysis. In all, the sample holds approximately 1.8 million distinct CDR3 sequences, and 25% to 35% of those were seen once. The leading ten clones occupy about 0.3% of the sample.

In the case of this clonotype: No antigen is known for it. Nothing much larger sits one base from this clone, and base qualities are not available.

V is trimmed back by 3 bases and J by 2 bases, and the junction contains 5 bases that no gene match accounts for. The germline V gene specifies MDHEN as CDR1 and SYDVKM as CDR2. The CDR3 covers 15 residues, taking in both the cysteine and the phenylalanine. Only the CDR3 DNA stays, 45 bases, in frame from base 1. Sequencing input: cord blood. This sequence uses TRBV28 and TRBJ2-3; 7 middle bases align to TRBD2. The receptor was isolated from a newborn girl in good health. The CDR3 is CASSFFAGDTDTQYF. The DNA is TGTGCCAGCAGTTTTTTTGCGGGAGACACAGATACGCAGTATTTT.